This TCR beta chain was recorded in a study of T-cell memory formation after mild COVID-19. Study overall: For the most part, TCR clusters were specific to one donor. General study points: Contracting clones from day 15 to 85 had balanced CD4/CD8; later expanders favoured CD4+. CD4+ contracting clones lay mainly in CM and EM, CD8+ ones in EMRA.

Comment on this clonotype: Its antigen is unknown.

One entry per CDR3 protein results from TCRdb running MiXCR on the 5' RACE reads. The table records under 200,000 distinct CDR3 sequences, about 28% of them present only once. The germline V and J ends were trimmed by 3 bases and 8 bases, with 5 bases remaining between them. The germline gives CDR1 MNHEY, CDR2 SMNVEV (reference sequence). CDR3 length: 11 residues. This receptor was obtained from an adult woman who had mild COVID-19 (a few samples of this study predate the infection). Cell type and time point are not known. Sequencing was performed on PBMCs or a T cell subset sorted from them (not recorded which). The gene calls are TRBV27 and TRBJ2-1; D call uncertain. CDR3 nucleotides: TGTGCCAGCAGTTTTCACGATGAGCAGTTCTTC. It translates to CASSFHDEQFF.